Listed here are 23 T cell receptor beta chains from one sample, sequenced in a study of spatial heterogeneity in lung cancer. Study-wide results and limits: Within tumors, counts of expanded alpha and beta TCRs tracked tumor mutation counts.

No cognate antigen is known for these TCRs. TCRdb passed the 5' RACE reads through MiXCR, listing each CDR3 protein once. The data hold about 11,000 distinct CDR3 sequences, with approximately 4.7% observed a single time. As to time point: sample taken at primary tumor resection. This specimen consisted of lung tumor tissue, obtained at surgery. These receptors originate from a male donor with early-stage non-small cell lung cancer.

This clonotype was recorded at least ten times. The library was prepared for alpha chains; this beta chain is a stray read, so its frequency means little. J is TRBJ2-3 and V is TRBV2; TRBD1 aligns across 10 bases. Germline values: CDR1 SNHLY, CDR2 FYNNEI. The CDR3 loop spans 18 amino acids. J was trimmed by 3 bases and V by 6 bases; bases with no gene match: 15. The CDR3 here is CASRPPGQGLVETDTQYF. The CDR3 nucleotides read TGTGCCAGCAGGCCACCGGGACAGGGGCTTGTCGAAACAGATACGCAGTATTTT.

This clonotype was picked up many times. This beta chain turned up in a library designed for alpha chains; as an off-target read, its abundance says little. CDR3 DNA sequence: TGCAGCGCGGCGGGAGGCACAGATACGCAGTATTTT. Amino acids: CSAAGGTDTQYF. The chain links TRBV29-1 to TRBJ2-3, with 7 bases matching TRBD2. The CDR3 sequence is 12 residues long. The germline CDR1 and CDR2 sequences are SQVTM and ANQGSEA. V lost 7 bases, J lost 1 base, and 2 bases stayed unmatched.

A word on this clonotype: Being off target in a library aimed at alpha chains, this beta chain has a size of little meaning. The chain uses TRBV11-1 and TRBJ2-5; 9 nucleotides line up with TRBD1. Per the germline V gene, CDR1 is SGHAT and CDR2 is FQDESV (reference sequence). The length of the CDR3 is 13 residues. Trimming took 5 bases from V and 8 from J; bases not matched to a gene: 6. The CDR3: CASSHGQGITQYF. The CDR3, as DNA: TGTGCCAGCAGCCACGGACAGGGGATAACCCAGTACTTC.

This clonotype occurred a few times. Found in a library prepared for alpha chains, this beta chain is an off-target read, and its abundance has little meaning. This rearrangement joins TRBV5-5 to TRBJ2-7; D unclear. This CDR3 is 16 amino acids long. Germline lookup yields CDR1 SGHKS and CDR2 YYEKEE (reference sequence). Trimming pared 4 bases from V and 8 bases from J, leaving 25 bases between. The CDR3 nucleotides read TGTGCCAGCAGCCCGGTTGGGGTAGACCCTTCTCGACAGCAGTACTTC. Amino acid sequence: CASSPVGVDPSRQQYF.

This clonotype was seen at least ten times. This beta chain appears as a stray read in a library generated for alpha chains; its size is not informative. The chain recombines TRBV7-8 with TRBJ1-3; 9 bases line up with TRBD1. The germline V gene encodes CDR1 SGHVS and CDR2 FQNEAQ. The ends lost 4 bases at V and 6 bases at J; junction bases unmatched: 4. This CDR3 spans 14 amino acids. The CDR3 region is CASSSGQGENTIYF. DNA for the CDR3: TGTGCCAGCAGCTCGGGACAGGGTGAAAACACCATATATTTT.

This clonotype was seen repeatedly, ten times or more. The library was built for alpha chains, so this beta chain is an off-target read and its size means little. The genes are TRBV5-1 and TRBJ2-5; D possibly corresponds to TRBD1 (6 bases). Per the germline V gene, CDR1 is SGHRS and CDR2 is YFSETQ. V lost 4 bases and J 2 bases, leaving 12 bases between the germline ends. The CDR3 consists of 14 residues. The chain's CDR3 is CASSIGQMQETQYF. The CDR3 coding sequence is TGCGCCAGCAGCATCGGACAGATGCAAGAGACCCAGTACTTC.

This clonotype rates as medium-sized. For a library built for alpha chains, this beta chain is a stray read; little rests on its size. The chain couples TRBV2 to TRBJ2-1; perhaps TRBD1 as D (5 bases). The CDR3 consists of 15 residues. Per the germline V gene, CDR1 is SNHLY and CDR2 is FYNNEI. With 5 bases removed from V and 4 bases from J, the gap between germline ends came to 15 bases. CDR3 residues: CASSPRRGNYNEQFF. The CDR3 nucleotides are TGTGCCAGCAGTCCGCGAAGGGGAAATTACAATGAGCAGTTCTTC.

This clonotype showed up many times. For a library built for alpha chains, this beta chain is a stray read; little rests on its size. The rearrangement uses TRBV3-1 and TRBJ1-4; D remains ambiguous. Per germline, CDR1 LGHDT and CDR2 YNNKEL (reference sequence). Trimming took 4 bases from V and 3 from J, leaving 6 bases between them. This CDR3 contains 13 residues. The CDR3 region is CASSPGSNEKLFF. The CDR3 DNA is TGTGCCAGCAGCCCGGGGTCTAATGAAAAACTGTTTTTT.

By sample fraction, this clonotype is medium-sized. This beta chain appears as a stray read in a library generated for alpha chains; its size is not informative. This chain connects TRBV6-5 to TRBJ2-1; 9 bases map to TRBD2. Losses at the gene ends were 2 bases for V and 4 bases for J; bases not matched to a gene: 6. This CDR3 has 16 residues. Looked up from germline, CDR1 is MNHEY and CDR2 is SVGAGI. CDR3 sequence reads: CASSYVPSGTYNEQFF. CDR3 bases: TGTGCCAGCAGTTACGTGCCTAGCGGGACGTACAATGAGCAGTTCTTC.

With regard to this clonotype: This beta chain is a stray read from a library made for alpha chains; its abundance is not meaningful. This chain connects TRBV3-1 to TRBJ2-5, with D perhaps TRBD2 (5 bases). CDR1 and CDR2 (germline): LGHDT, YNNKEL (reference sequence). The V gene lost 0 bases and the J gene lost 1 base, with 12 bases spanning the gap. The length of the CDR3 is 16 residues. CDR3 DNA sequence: TGTGCCAGCAGCCAAGATGAGGGCGGCGGCCAAGAGACCCAGTACTTC. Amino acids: CASSQDEGGGQETQYF.

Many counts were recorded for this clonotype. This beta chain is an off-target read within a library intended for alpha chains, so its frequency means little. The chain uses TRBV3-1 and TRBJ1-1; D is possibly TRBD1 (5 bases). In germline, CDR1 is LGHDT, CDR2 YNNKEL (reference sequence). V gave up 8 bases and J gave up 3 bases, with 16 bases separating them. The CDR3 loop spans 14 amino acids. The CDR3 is CASSSIGGDTEAFF. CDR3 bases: TGTGCCAGCTCCAGCATAGGAGGGGACACTGAAGCTTTCTTT.

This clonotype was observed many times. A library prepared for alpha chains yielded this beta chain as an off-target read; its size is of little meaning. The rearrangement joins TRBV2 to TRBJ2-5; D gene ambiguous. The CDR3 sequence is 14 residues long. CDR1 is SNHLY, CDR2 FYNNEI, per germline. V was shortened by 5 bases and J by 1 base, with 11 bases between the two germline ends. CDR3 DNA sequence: TGTGCCAGCAGTTTGACGGATTTCCAAGAGACCCAGTACTTC. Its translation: CASSLTDFQETQYF.

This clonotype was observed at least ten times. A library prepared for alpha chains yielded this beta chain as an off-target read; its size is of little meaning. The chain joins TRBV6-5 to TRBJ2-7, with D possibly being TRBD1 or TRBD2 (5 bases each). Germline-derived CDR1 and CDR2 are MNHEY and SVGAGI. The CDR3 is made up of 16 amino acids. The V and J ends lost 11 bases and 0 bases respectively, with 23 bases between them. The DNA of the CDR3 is TGTGCCTCAGGGACCGCGAAGTACAGTGCCTCCTACGAGCAGTACTTC. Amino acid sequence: CASGTAKYSASYEQYF.

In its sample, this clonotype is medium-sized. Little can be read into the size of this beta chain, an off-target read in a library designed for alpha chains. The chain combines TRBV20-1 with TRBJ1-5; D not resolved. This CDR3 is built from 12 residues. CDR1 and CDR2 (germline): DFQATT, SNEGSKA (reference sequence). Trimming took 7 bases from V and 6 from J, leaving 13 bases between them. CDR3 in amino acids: CSVEGKTQPQHF. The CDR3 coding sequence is TGCAGTGTTGAGGGTAAGACTCAGCCCCAGCATTTT.

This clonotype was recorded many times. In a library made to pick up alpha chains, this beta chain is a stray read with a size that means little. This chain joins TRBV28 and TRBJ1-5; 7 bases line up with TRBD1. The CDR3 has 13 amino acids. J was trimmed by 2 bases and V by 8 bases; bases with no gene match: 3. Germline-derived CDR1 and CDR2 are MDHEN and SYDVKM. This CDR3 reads CASHRGGNQPQHF. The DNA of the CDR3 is TGTGCCAGCCACAGGGGAGGCAATCAGCCCCAGCATTTT.

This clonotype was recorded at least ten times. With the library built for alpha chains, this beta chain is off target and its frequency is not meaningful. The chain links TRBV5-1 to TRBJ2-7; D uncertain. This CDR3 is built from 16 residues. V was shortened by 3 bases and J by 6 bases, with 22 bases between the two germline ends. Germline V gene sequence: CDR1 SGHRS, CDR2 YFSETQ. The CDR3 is CASSSHYNPSSVEQYF. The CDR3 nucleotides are TGCGCCAGCAGCTCGCACTACAACCCCTCGTCTGTCGAGCAGTACTTC.

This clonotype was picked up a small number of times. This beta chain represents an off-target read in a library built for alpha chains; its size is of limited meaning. CDR3 nucleotides: TGCGCCAGCAGCTTGCCCTACGCCTACAATGAGCAGTTCTTC. Protein: CASSLPYAYNEQFF. The V call is TRBV5-1, the J call TRBJ2-1; D is unclear. Germline CDR1 and CDR2: SGHRS and YFSETQ. The V end was cut by 1 base, the J end by 2 bases, with 7 bases between. The CDR3 extends over 14 amino acids.

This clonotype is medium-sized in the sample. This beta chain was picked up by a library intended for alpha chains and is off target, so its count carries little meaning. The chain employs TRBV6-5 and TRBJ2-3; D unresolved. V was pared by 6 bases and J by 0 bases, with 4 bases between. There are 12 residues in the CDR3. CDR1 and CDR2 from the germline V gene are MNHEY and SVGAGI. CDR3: CASRGSTDTQYF. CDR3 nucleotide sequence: TGTGCCAGCAGGGGGAGCACAGATACGCAGTATTTT.

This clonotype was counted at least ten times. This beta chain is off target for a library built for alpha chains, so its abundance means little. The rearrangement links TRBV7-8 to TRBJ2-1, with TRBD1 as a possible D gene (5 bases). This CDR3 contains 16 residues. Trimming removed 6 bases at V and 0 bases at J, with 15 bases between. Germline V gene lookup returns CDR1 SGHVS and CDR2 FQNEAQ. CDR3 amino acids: CASSYRTFSSYNEQFF. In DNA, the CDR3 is TGTGCCAGCAGTTACAGGACCTTTTCCTCCTACAATGAGCAGTTCTTC.

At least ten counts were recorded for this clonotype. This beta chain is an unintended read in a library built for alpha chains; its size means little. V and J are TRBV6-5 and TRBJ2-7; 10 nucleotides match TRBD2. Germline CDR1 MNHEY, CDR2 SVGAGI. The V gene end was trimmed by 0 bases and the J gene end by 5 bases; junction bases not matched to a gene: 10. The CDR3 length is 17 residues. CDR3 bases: TGTGCCAGCAGTTACTCCCCTTCTAGCGGGAGAGTCCACGAGCAGTACTTC. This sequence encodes CASSYSPSSGRVHEQYF.

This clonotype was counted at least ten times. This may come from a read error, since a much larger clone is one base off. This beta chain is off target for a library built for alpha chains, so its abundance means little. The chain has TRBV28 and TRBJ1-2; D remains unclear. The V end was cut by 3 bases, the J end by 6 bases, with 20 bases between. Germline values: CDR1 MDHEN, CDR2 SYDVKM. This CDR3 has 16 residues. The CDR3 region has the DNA TGTGCCAGCAGTTTCTCCTCCCGGCCCTCGAAGCATGGCTACACCTTC. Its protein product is CASSFSSRPSKHGYTF.

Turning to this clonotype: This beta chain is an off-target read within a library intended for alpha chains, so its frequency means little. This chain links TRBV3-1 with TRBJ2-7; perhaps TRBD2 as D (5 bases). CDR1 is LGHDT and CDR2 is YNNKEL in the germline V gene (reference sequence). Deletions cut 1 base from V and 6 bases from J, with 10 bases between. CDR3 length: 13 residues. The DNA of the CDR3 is TGTGCCAGCAGCCAAGCTCGCGCGGGCGAGCAGTACTTC. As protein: CASSQARAGEQYF.

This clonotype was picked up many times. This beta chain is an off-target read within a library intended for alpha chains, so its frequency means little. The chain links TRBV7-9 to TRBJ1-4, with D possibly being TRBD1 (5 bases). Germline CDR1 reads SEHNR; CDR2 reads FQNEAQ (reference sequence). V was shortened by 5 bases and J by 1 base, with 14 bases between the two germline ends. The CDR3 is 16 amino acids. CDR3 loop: CASSPRGGETNEKLFF. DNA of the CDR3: TGTGCCAGCAGCCCCCGCGGAGGGGAAACTAATGAAAAACTGTTTTTT.